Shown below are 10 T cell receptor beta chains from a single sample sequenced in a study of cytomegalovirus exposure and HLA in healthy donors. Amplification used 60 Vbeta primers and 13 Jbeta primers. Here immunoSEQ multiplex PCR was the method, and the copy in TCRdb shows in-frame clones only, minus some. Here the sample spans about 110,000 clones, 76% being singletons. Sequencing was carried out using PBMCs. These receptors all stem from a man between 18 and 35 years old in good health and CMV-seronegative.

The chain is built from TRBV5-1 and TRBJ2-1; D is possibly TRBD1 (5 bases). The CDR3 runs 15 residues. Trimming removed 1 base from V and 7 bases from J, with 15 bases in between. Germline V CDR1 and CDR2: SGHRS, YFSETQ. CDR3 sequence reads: CASSLWAGQGNEQFF. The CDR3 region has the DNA TGCGCCAGCAGCTTGTGGGCAGGACAAGGGAATGAGCAGTTCTTC.

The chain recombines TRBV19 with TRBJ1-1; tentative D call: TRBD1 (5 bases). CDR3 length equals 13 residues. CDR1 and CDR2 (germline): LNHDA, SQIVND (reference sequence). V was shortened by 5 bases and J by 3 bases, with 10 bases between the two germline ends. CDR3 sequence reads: CASSPRVHTEAFF. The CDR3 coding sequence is TGTGCCAGTAGTCCCAGGGTCCACACTGAAGCTTTCTTT.

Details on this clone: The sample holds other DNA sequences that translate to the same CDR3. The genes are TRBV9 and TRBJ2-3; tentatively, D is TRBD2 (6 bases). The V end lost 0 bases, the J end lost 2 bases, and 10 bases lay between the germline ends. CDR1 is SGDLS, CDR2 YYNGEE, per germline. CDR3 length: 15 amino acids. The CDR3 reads CASSVVGGDTDTQYF. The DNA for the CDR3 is TGTGCCAGCAGCGTAGTTGGCGGGGACACAGATACGCAGTATTTT.

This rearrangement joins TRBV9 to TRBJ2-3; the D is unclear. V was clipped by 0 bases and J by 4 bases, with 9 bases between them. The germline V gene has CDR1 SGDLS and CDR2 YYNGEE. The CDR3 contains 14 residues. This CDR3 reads CASSVAGSSDTQYF. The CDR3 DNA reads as TGTGCCAGCAGCGTAGCAGGCTCATCAGATACGCAGTATTTT.

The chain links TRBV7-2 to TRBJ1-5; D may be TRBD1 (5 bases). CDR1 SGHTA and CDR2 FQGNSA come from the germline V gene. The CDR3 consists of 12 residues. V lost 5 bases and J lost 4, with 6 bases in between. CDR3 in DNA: TGTGCCAGCAGCCGGGGGAATCAGCCCCAGCATTTT. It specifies CASSRGNQPQHF.

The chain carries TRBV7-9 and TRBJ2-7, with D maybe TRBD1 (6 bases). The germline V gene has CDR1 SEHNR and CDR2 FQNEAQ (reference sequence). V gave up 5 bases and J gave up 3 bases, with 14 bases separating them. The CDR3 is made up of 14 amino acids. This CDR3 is CASSETGTFYEQYF. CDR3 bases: TGTGCCAGCAGCGAGACAGGTACCTTCTACGAGCAGTACTTC.

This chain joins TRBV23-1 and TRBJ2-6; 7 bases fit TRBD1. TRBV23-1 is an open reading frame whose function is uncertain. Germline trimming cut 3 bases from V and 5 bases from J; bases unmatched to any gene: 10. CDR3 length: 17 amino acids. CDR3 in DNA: TGCGCCAGCAGTCAGGCGACAGGGACCACGAGGGCCAACGTCCTGACTTTC. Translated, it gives CASSQATGTTRANVLTF.

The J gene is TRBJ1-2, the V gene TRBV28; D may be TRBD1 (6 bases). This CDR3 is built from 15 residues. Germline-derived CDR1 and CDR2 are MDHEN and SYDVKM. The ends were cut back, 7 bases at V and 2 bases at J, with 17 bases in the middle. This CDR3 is CASNPGGARNYGYTF. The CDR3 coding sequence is TGTGCCAGCAACCCGGGGGGGGCTAGGAACTATGGCTACACCTTC.

CDR3 nucleotide sequence: TGTGCCAGCAGCTTAAATTGGGCGGGGGGAACTAGCACAGATACGCAGTATTTT. The encoded protein is CASSLNWAGGTSTDTQYF. The chain recombines TRBV7-2 with TRBJ2-3; 8 bases are a match to TRBD2. The CDR3 runs 18 residues. CDR1 SGHTA and CDR2 FQGNSA come from the germline V gene. With 2 bases clipped from V and 0 bases from J, the junction kept 10 bases outside the gene matches.

The CDR3 loop reads CASRPQGQANSPLHF. The DNA for the CDR3 is TGTGCCAGTCGACCCCAAGGACAGGCGAATTCACCCCTCCACTTT. This sequence joins TRBV19 and TRBJ1-6, with 7 bases matching TRBD1. The length of the CDR3 is 15 residues. The V and J ends lost 8 bases and 7 bases, in that order; junction bases with no gene match: 11. Germline assignment: CDR1 LNHDA and CDR2 SQIVND (reference sequence).